This T cell receptor beta chain was captured by sequencing in a study of identical twins. Regarding the study as a whole: Where out-of-frame alpha sequences were twin-shared, they showed excess low generation probability. Insertions were fewer in abundant cord blood beta clonotypes, whereas memory repertoires showed none of this pattern.

TCRdb reprocessed the 5' RACE reads via MiXCR and lists one record per CDR3 protein. This table holds under 1 million distinct CDR3 sequences, more than 9% found once. With respect to this clonotype: Its antigen is not known.

Looked up from germline, CDR1 is MGHRA and CDR2 is YSYEKL. The CDR3 totals 15 residues. V lost 5 bases, J lost 6 bases, and 16 bases lay in between. This sample was also put to use in a study of yellow fever vaccine responses in identical twins.

The chain joins TRBV4-1 to TRBJ2-2; D is unclear. The sequence came from a woman in her late teens or twenties in good health. The sequenced material came from PBMCs. The CDR3, as DNA: TGCGCCAGCAGCGGTCGGTCGACAATCTCCGGGGAGCTGTTTTTT. Translation: CASSGRSTISGELFF.